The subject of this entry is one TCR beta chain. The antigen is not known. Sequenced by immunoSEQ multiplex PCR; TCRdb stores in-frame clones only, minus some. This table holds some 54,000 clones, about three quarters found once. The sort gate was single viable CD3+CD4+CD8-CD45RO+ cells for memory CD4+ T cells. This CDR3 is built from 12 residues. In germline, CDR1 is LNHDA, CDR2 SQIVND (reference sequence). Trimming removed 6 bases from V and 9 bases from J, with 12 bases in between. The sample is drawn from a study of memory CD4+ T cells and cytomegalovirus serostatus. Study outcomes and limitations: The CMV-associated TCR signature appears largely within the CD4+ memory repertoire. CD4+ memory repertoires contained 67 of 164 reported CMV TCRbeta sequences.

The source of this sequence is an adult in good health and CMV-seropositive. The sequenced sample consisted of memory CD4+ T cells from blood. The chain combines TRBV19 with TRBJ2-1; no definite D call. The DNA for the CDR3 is TGTGCCAGTAGCCCTTCTTTGGGTGAGCAGTTCTTC. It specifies CASSPSLGEQFF.